Listed here are 2 T cell receptor beta chains from one sample, sequenced in a study of cytomegalovirus exposure and HLA in healthy donors. 13 Jbeta primers and 60 Vbeta primers were used for the PCR. The assay was immunoSEQ multiplex PCR, and TCRdb's table has in-frame clones only and misses some. The data contain about 89,000 clones, about 60% of them seen just once; the ten biggest clones take up 6% to 6.5%. The specimen sequenced was PBMCs. The receptor source for this set is a young woman in good health and CMV-seronegative.

The genes are TRBV5-1 and TRBJ2-7; 7 nucleotides agree with TRBD1. Germline CDR1 and CDR2: SGHRS and YFSETQ. This CDR3 is 16 amino acids long. With 0 bases clipped from V and 2 bases from J, the junction kept 8 bases outside the gene matches. CDR3 coding DNA: TGCGCCAGCAGCTTGGATGCAGGGGGTACCCCCTACGAGCAGTACTTC. It encodes CASSLDAGGTPYEQYF.

In DNA, the CDR3 is TGTGCCAGCAGCCTAAGGGACAGCAGCTCTGGAAACACCATATATTTT. Translation gives CASSLRDSSSGNTIYF. The chain uses TRBV7-9 and TRBJ1-3; TRBD1 matches 7 bases. Germline values: CDR1 SEHNR, CDR2 FQNEAQ (reference sequence). This CDR3 is built from 16 residues. V lost 5 bases, J lost 0 bases, and 7 bases stayed unmatched.